This T cell receptor beta chain was identified during a study of control samples from healthy donors and cancer patients. The repertoire was sequenced with immunoSEQ multiplex PCR; TCRdb's copy has only in-frame clones and lacks some. The profile shows 100,000 to 130,000 clones, 70% to 85% of them singletons. V lost 0 bases to trimming and J lost 0 bases, with 17 bases between them. CDR3 length equals 19 residues. The germline CDR1 and CDR2 sequences are PRHDT and FYEKMQ (reference sequence). The TCR sequence derives from a man younger than 35 in good health. The sample comprised blood. This sequence joins TRBV13 and TRBJ2-2, with D possibly matching TRBD2 (6 bases). In DNA form, the CDR3 reads TGTGCCAGCAGCTTAGGCCGGTGGGGGGAGAGCGCGAACACCGGGGAGCTGTTTTTT. It specifies CASSLGRWGESANTGELFF.